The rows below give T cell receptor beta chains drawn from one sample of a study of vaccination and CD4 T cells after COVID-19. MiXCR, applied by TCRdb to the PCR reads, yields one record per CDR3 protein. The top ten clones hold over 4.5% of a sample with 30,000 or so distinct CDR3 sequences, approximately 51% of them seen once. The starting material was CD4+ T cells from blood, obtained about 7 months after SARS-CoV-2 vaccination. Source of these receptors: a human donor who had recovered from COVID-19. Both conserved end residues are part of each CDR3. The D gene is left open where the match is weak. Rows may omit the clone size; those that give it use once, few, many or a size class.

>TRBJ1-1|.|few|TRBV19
CASSIGRENTEAFF
TGTGCCAGTAGTATAGGCAGGGAGAACACTGAAGCTTTCTTT
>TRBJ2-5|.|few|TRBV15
CATSSRSRVQETQYF
TGTGCCACCAGCTCGCGCTCTCGGGTGCAAGAGACCCAGTACTTC
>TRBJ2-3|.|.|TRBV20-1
CSAFSTSTDTQYF
TGCAGTGCTTTCAGCACTAGCACAGATACGCAGTATTTT
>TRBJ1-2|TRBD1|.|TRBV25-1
CASSDPDRGHGYTF
TGTGCCAGCAGTGACCCGGACAGGGGGCATGGCTACACCTTC
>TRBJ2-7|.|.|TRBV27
CASSFVAGGSHEQYF
TGTGCCAGCAGTTTTGTGGCAGGGGGGTCCCACGAGCAGTACTTC
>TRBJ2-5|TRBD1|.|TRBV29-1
CSVEETGYRDQETQYF
TGCAGCGTTGAGGAGACAGGGTATAGGGACCAAGAGACCCAGTACTTC
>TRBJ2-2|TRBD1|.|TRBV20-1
CSARNAQGTGELLF
TGCAGTGCTCGGAACGCACAGGGGACCGGGGAGCTGCTTTTT
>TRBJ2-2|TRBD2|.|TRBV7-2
CASSLARRAGGVGELFF
TGTGCCAGCAGCTTAGCGCGCAGAGCGGGAGGGGTCGGGGAGCTGTTTTTT
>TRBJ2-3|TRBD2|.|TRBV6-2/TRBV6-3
CASSYLRTSGSTDTQYF
TGTGCCAGCAGTTACTTAAGGACTAGCGGGAGCACAGATACGCAGTATTTT
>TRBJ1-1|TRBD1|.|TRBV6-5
CASSYRQQGADTEAFF
TGTGCCAGCAGTTACCGCCAACAGGGGGCTGACACTGAAGCTTTCTTT
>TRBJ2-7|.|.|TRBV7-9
CASSSLGLTDEQYF
TGTGCCAGCAGCTCCCTAGGACTTACAGACGAGCAGTACTTC
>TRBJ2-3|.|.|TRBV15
CATSQIGTDTQYF
TGTGCCACCTCTCAAATCGGGACAGATACGCAGTATTTT
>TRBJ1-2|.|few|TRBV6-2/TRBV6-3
CASSRTENYGYTF
TGTGCCAGCAGTCGGACGGAGAACTATGGCTACACCTTC
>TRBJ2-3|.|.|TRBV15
CATSQGSTDTQYF
TGTGCCACCAGCCAGGGAAGCACAGATACGCAGTATTTT
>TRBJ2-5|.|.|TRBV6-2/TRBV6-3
CASRLSPASQETQYF
TGTGCCAGCCGCCTGAGTCCCGCGTCCCAAGAGACCCAGTACTTC
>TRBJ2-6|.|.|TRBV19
CASSIEGGSGANVLTF
TGTGCCAGTAGTATCGAAGGGGGCTCTGGGGCCAACGTCCTGACTTTC
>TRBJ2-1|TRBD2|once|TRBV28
CASSFQRGKNEQFF
TGTGCCAGCAGTTTCCAGCGGGGAAAAAATGAGCAGTTCTTC
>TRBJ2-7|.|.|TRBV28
CASAGGAGTSDEQYF
TGTGCCAGCGCCGGCGGGGCAGGGACATCGGACGAGCAGTACTTC
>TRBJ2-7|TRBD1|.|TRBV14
CASSRGQETPLSGLFYEQYF
TGTGCCAGCAGCCGGGGACAGGAGACACCTTTGAGCGGTCTATTCTACGAGCAGTACTTC
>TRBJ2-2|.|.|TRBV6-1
CASRTENTGELFF
TGTGCCAGCAGGACAGAGAACACCGGGGAGCTGTTTTTT
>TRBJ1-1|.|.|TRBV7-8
CASSWGGRPNTEAFF
TGTGCCAGCAGCTGGGGCGGCAGACCGAACACTGAAGCTTTCTTT
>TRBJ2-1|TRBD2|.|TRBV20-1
CSAMWYRAMPGGNEQFF
TGCAGTGCTATGTGGTATAGGGCAATGCCGGGGGGGAATGAGCAGTTCTTC
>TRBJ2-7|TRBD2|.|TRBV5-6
CASSLVLAGFPTYEQYF
TGTGCCAGCAGCTTGGTCCTAGCGGGGTTTCCGACTTACGAGCAGTACTTC
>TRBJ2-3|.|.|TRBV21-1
CASPPRGRDGEDTQYF
TGTGCCAGCCCCCCTCGGGGCAGGGACGGGGAAGATACGCAGTATTTT
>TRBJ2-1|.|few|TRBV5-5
CASSFPAVNEQFF
TGTGCCAGCAGCTTCCCGGCGGTCAATGAGCAGTTCTTC
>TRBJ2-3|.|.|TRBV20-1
CSALAKGQNWYTQYF
TGCAGTGCCCTAGCGAAGGGACAAAACTGGTATACGCAGTATTTT
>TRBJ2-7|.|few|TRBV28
CASSPQLGRGSYEQYF
TGTGCCAGCAGTCCTCAACTGGGGCGGGGTTCCTACGAGCAGTACTTC